The T cell receptor beta chain under discussion was sequenced for a study of blood T cell repertoires in COVID-19 (dated by TCRdb to the early 2020s). In the study overall: The collaborator samples originated in the United States, Italy and Spain and spanned the acute and convalescent phases of COVID-19. The prospective study material was composed of cDNA or gDNA derived from T cells, B-cell-depleted T cells, or PBMCs. Subjects who had been exposed to COVID-19, were actively infected with it, or had recovered from it provided the deeply sampled blood TCRbeta repertoires that made up the dataset. The repertoires were released in a freely available public database intended as a resource for research on the immune response to SARS-CoV-2. Samples were obtained from the ongoing ImmuneRACE study (first 160 participants) and from about 1,300 subjects provided by 6 global collaborators. A de-identified subject ID, COVID-19 status, age in years and sex were almost always included in the sample metadata. Where HLA class I and class II types were available, the types were taken from metadata supplied by the sample provider, not from assay-based typing.

The CDR3 starts with the cysteine, ends with the phenylalanine, and has 11 residues. Only CDR3 DNA is held: 33 bases, read in frame from base 1. Study-wide conclusions, independent of this receptor: The amount of clinical and demographic metadata varied by source and participant and was provided uncurated.

In Seattle, one collaborating source enrolled patients while the infection was active and tracked those patients longitudinally over the course of disease. Collaborating institutions collected whole blood in K2EDTA tubes following their own protocols. For TCRbeta analysis, collaborators shipped samples as frozen whole blood, isolated PBMCs, or DNA extracted from either of those sample types. The immunoSEQ Assay, a bias-controlled multiplex PCR, was used to amplify TCRbeta CDR3 regions from genomic DNA. The study's own analysis went as follows. The number of nucleated cells in each sample was estimated by amplification of reference gene primers within the assay. Sequence reads were collapsed and filtered to measure the absolute abundance of every unique TCRbeta CDR3 rearrangement. Productive Simpson clonality was computed per sample as the square root of Simpson's diversity index over productive rearrangements. The table was pulled from immuneACCESS by TCRdb, which kept in-frame rearrangements only. Such tables lose some clones; where checked, under half of the loss comes from unresolved V genes, and the rest has no known cause. For V, J and clone size, that table is used; D and trimming come from the DNA. The sample profile shows around 52,000 clones; roughly 90% of them were found once. In total, the top ten clones hold around 20% of the sample.

Concerning this clone: Its antigen remains undetermined. Base qualities are not recorded, but no much larger clone differs from it by a single base.

The receptor comes from a woman older than 75 with COVID-19, enrolled during active disease. This chain joins TRBV21-1 to TRBJ2-4; the table's D call, TRBD2, was not checked against the DNA. TRBV21-1 is a recognized pseudogene. Sample: peripheral blood. The CDR3 reads as follows: CASSKRTGGYF. The nucleotide sequence reads TGTGCCAGCAGCAAAAGGACGGGAGGGTACTTC.